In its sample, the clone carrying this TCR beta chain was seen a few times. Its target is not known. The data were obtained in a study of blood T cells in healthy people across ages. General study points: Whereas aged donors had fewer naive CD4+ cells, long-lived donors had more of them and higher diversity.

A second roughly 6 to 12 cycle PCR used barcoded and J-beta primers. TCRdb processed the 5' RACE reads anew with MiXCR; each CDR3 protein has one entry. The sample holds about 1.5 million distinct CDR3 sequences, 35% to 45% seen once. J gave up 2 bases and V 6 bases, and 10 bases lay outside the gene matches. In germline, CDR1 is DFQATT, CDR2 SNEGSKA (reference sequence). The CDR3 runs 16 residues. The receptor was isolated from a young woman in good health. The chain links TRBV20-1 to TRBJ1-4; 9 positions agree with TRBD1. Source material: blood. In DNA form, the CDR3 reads TGCAGTGCCCCCGGGGGACAGGGATTCACTAATGAAAAACTGTTTTTT. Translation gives CSAPGGQGFTNEKLFF.